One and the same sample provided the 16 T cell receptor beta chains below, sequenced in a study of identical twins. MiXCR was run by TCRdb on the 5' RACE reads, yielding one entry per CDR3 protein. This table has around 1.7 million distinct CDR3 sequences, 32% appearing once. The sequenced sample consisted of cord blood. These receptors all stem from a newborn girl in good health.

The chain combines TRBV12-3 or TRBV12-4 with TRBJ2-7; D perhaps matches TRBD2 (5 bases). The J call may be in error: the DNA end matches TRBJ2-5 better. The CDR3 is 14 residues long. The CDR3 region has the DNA TGTGCCAGCAGTTCCCTACTAGTGCGGGAGACCCAGTACTTC. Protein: CASSSLLVRETQYF.

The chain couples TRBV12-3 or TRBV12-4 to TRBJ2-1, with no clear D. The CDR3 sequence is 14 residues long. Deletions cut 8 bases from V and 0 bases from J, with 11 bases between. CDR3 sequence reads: CASGVDISYNEQFF. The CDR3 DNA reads TGTGCCAGCGGGGTTGATATCTCCTACAATGAGCAGTTCTTC.

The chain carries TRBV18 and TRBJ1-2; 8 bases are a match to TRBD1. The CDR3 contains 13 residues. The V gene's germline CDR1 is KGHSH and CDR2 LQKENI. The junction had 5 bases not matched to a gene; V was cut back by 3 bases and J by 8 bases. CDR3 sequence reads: CASSPLTGEGYTF. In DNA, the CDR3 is TGTGCCAGCTCACCGCTGACAGGGGAAGGCTACACCTTC. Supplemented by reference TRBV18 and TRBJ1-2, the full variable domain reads NAGVMQNPRHLVRRRGQEARLRCSPMKGHSHVYWYRQLPEEGLKFMVYLQKENIIDESGMPKERFSAEFPKEGPSILRIQQVVRGDSAAYFCASSPLTGEGYTFGSGTRLTVV.

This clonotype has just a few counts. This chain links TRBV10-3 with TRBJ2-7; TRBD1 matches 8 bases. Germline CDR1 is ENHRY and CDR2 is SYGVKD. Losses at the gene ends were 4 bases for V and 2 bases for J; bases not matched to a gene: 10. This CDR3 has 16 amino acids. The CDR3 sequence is CAISVVGGTGPYEQYF. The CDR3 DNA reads TGTGCCATCAGTGTAGTTGGAGGGACAGGACCCTACGAGCAGTACTTC.

The DNA for the CDR3 is TGTGCCAGCAGCCGCTGGACATCCGAGGCAGATACGCAGTATTTT. It translates to CASSRWTSEADTQYF. The chain combines TRBV3-1 with TRBJ2-3; D perhaps matches TRBD1 (5 bases). Trimming took off 4 bases at V and 4 bases at J, with 15 bases between the two ends. CDR1 is LGHDT, CDR2 YNNKEL, per germline (reference sequence). This CDR3 is built from 15 residues.

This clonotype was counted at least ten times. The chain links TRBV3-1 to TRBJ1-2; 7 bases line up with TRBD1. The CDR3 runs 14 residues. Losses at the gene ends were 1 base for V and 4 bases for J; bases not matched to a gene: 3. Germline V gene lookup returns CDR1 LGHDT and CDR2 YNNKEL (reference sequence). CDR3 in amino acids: CASSQGGTAYGYTF. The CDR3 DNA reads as TGTGCCAGCAGCCAAGGAGGGACAGCCTATGGCTACACCTTC.

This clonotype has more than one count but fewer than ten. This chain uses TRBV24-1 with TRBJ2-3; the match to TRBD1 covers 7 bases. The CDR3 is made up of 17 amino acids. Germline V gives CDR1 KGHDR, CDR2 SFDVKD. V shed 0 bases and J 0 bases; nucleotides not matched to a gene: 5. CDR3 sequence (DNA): TGTGCCACCAGTGATTTGAAAACAGGGGCCAGCACAGATACGCAGTATTTT. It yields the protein CATSDLKTGASTDTQYF.

The CDR3 DNA reads TGTGCCAGCAGCGTAGCCAACACAGGGGGCAACTATGGCTACACCTTC. Translated: CASSVANTGGNYGYTF. The gene calls are TRBV9 and TRBJ1-2; 9 nucleotides agree with TRBD1. V lost 0 bases and J lost 2; bases outside the gene matches: 5. Germline assignment: CDR1 SGDLS and CDR2 YYNGEE. CDR3 length equals 16 residues.

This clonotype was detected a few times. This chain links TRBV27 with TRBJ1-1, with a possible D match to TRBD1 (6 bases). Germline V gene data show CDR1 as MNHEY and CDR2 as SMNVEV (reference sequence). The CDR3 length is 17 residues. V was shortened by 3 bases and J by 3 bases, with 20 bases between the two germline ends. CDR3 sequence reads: CASSFSLLRDTYTEAFF. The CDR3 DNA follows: TGTGCCAGCAGTTTTTCCCTCCTCCGGGACACGTACACTGAAGCTTTCTTT.

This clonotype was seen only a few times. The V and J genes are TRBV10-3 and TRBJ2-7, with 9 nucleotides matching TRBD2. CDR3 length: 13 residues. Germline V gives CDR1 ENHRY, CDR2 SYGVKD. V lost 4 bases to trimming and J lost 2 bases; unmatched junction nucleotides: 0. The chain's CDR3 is CAISGLAAYEQYF. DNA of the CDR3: TGTGCCATCAGTGGACTAGCGGCCTACGAGCAGTACTTC.

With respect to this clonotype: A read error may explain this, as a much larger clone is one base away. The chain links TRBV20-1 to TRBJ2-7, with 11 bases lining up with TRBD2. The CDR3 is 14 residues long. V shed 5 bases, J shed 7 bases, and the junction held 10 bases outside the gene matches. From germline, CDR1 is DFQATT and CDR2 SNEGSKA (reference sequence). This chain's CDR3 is CSAPRTSGYNEQYF. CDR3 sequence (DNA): TGCAGTGCTCCTCGGACTAGCGGGTACAATGAGCAGTACTTC.

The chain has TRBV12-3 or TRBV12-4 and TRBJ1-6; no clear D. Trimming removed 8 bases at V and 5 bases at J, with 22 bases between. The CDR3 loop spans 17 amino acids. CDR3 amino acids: CASGPSGAPYHNSPLHF. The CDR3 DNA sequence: TGTGCCAGCGGGCCCTCGGGAGCCCCTTACCATAATTCACCCCTCCACTTT.

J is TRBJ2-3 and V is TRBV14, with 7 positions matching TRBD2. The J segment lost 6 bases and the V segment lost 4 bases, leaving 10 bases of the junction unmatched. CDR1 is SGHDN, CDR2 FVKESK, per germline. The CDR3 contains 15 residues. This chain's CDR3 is CASSPLGEGRDTQYF. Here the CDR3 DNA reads TGTGCCAGCAGCCCCCTGGGGGAGGGCCGGGATACGCAGTATTTT.

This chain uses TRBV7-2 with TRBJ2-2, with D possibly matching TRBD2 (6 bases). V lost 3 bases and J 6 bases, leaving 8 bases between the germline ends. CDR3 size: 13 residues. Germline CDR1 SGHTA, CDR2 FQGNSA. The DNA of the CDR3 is TGTGCCAGCAGCTTTCCGGGGGCCGGGGAGCTGTTTTTT. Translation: CASSFPGAGELFF.

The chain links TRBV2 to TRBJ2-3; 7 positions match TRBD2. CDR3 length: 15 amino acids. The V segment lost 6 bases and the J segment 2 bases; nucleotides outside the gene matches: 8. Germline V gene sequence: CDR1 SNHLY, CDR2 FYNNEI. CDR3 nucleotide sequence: TGTGCCAGCAGCGCCCTAGCGGCTTACACAGATACGCAGTATTTT. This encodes CASSALAAYTDTQYF.

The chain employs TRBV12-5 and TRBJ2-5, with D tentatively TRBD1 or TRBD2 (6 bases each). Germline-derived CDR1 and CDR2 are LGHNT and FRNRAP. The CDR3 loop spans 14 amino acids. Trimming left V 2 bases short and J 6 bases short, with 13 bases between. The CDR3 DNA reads TGTGCTAGTGGTTTGTTAGGGGGGCCGCAGACCCAGTACTTC. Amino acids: CASGLLGGPQTQYF.